The present TCR beta chain was sequenced within a study of blood T cell repertoires in COVID-19. Looking at the study overall: COVID-19 samples, acute and convalescent, were from the United States, Italy and Spain. PBMCs, B-cell-depleted T cells, or T cells provided the cDNA or gDNA that made up the material.

Authors' processing steps: Amplification of reference gene primers provided the estimated nucleated cell counts. This table comes from immunoSEQ multiplex PCR, and its TCRdb copy is limited to in-frame clones, with some not included. The D gene and trimming were derived from the DNA, and the V and J assignments and clone size from that table. The sample has 200,000 to 250,000 clones, 80% to 90% seen once; the top ten hold about 0.91%. Deletions cut 3 bases from V and 8 bases from J, with 13 bases between. CDR3 length: 13 residues. Input material: peripheral blood. This receptor was obtained from a man aged 40-50 years with acute or convalescent COVID-19. J is TRBJ1-2 and V is TRBV12-3 or TRBV12-4; no clear D gene. The CDR3 loop reads CASSFGPGRGYTF. Written as DNA, the CDR3 is TGTGCCAGCAGTTTTGGGCCCGGCAGAGGCTACACCTTC.